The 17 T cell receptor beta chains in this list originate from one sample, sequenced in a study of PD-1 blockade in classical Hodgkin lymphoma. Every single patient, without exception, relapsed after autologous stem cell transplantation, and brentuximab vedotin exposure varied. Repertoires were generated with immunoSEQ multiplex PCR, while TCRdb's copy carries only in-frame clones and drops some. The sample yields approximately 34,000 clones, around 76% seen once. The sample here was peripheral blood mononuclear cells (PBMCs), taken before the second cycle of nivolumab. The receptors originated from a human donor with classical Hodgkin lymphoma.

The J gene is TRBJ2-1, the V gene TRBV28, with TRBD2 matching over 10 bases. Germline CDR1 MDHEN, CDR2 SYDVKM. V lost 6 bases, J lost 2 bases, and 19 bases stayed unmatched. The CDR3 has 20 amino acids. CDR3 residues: CASSRPPGRVAGGTYNEQFF. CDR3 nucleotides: TGTGCCAGCAGCCGACCCCCCGGCCGGGTAGCGGGGGGTACCTACAATGAGCAGTTCTTC.

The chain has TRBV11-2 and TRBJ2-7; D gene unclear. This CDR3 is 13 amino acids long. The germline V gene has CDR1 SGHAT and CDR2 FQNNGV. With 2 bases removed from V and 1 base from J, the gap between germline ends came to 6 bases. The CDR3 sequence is CASSLWTSYEQYF. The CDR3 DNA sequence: TGTGCCAGCAGCTTATGGACGTCCTACGAGCAGTACTTC.

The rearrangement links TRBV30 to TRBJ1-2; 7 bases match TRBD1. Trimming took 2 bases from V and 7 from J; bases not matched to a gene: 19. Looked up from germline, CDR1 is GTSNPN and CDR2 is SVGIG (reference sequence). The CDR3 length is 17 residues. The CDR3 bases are TGTGCCTGGAGTAGCCGTGTCAGGGGGTTTTGCGGTAGTGGCTACACCTTC. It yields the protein CAWSSRVRGFCGSGYTF.

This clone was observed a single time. CDR3: CASSPDLNAFF. The CDR3 DNA reads TGTGCCAGCAGTCCGGACCTTAATGCTTTCTTT. The V gene is TRBV7-6, the J gene TRBJ1-1; D remains unclear. Germline lookup yields CDR1 SGHVS and CDR2 FNYEAQ. This CDR3 contains 11 residues. V was cut by 6 bases and J by 11 bases, with 13 bases left in between.

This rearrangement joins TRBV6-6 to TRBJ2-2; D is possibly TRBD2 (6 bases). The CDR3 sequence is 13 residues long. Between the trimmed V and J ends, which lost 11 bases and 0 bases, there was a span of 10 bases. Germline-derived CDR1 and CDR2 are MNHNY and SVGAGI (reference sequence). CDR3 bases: TGTGCCGGACGGGGGTCGAACACCGGGGAGCTGTTTTTT. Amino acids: CAGRGSNTGELFF.

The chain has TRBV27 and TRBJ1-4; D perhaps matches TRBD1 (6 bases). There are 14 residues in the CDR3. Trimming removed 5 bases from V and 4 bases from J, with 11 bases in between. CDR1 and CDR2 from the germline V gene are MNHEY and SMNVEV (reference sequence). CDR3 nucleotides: TGTGCCAGCAGTAACAGGGCTATTAATGAAAAACTGTTTTTT. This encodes CASSNRAINEKLFF.

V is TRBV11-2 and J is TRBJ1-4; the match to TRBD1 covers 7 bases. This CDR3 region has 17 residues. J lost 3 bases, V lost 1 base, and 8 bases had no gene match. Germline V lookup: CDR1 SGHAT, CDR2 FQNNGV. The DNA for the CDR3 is TGTGCCAGCAGCTTAGCGGGCAGGGGGAGAGCTAATGAAAAACTGTTTTTT. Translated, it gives CASSLAGRGRANEKLFF.

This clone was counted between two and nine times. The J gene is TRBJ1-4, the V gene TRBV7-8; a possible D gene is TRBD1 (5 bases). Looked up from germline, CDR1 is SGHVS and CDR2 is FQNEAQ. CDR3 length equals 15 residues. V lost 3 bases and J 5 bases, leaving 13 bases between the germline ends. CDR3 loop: CASSFDSGANEKLFF. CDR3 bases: TGTGCCAGCAGCTTTGACAGTGGGGCAAATGAAAAACTGTTTTTT.

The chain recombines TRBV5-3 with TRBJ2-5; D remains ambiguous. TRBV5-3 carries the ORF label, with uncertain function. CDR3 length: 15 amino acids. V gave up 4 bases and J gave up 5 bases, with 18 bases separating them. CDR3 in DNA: TGTGCCAGAAGCCCTAGACCCCTGGAATCGGAGACCCAGTACTTC. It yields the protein CARSPRPLESETQYF.

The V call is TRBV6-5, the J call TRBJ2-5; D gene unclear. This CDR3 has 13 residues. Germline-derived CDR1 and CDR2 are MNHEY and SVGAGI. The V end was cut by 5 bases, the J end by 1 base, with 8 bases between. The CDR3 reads CASSGVIQETQYF. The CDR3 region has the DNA TGTGCCAGCAGTGGAGTAATCCAAGAGACCCAGTACTTC.

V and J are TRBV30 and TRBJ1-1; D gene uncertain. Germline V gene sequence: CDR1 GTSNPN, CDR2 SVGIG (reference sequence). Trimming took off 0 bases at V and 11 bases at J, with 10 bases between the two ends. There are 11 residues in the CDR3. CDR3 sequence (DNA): TGTGCCTGGAGTGTACGACGGTCGGCTTTCTTT. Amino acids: CAWSVRRSAFF.

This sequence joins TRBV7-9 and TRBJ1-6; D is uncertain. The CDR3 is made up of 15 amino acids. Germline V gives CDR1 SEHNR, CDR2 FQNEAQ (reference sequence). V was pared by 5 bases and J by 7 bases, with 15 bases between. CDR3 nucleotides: TGTGCCAGCAGCCCATTACAGATGTGGAATTCACCCCTCCACTTT. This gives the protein CASSPLQMWNSPLHF.

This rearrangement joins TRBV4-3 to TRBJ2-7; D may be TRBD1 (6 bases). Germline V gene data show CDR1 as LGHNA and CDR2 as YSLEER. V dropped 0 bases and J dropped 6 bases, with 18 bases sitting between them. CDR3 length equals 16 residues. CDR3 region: CASSQDAPLRGREQYF. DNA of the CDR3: TGCGCCAGCAGCCAAGATGCCCCCCTCAGGGGACGCGAGCAGTACTTC.

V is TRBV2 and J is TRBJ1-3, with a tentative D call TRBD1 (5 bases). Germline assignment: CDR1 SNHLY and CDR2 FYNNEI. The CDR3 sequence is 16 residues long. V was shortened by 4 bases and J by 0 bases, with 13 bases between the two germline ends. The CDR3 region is CASSASGADSGNTIYF. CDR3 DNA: TGTGCCAGCAGTGCGTCTGGGGCGGACTCTGGAAACACCATATATTTT.

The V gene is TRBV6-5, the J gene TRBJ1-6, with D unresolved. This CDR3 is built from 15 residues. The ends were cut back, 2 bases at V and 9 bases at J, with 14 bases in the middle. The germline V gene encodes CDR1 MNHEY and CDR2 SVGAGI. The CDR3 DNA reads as TGTGCCAGCAGTTACGGGCTCGATGGCCGTTCACCCCTCCACTTT. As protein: CASSYGLDGRSPLHF.

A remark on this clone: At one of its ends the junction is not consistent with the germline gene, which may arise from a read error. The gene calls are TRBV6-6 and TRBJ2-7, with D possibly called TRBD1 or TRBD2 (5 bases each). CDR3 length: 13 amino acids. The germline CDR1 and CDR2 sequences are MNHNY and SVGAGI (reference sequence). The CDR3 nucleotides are TGTGCCAGCAGTCCGACAGCTAGCTACCAGCAGTACTTC. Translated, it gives CASSPTASYQQYF.

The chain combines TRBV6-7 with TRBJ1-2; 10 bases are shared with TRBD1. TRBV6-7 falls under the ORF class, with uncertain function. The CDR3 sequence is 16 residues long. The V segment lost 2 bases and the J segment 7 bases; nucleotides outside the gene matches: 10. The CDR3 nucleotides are TGTGCCAGCAGTTACGCCCCCGGGACAGGGGTATCTGGCTACACCTTC. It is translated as CASSYAPGTGVSGYTF.